One and the same sample provided the 4 T cell receptor beta chains below, sequenced in a study of Graves' ophthalmopathy and Graves' hyperthyroidism (dated by TCRdb to 2016 to 2018). TCRdb shows the sequencer as Illumina HiSeq 2000. For repertoire sequencing, the TCR beta CDR3 regions were amplified from RNA transcripts. The first round of RT-PCR was done with HTBI primers and the Qiagen OneStep RT-PCR kit, and was followed by a second round of multiplex PCR, then size selection and purification. TCRdb ran its own pipeline on the public reads, namely fastp trimming at Q25 and MiXCR clone calling, and kept in-frame beta chains. Every entry covers one CDR3 protein and lists the most common genes and DNA from its rows. Counted in this sample were hundreds of thousands of distinct CDR3 sequences; 22% of them appeared once. Jointly, the top ten make up more than 5.5% of the sample. Sequencing was performed on peripheral blood. The receptors originated from a woman under 30 with stable Graves' hyperthyroidism. Some clones in this sample may be carry-over from other donors' samples. Donor details come from another sample of the same person, matched by shared clones.

This clonotype was seen ten or more times. V gene TRBV6-1 combines with J gene TRBJ2-5; D possibly uses TRBD1 or TRBD2 (5 bases each). V was cut by 5 bases and J by 5 bases, with 15 bases left in between. Germline values: CDR1 MNHNS, CDR2 SASEGT. This CDR3 comprises 14 residues. CDR3 sequence (DNA): TGTGCCAGCAGTCCCTACGGGGCGAGGGAGACCCAGTACTTC. Its translation is CASSPYGARETQYF.

This clonotype was seen repeatedly, ten times or more. The rearrangement uses TRBV6-5 and TRBJ1-2; D ambiguous. V was trimmed by 0 bases and J by 4 bases, leaving 6 bases between them. The CDR3 loop spans 13 amino acids. CDR1 and CDR2 from the germline V gene are MNHEY and SVGAGI. The CDR3 nucleotides read TGTGCCAGCAGTTACTCGAAGGTCTATGGCTACACCTTC. Translating it yields CASSYSKVYGYTF.

This clonotype was detected a few times. The chain combines TRBV30 with TRBJ1-1; D gene uncertain. V was shortened by 4 bases and J by 10 bases, with 10 bases between the two germline ends. The CDR3 runs to 10 residues. Germline CDR1 and CDR2: GTSNPN and SVGIG (reference sequence). The CDR3 DNA reads as TGTGCCTGGAAACAATTAAGAGCTTTCTTT. Its protein product is CAWKQLRAFF.

This clonotype was picked up many times. The rearrangement links TRBV4-1 to TRBJ2-5, with 13 positions matching TRBD2. CDR1 is MGHRA, CDR2 YSYEKL, per germline. The length of the CDR3 is 15 residues. V was pared by 4 bases and J by 5 bases, with 4 bases of the junction left unmatched. CDR3 sequence reads: CASSLLAGGLETQYF. The CDR3 region has the DNA TGCGCCAGCAGCCTACTAGCGGGGGGGCTGGAGACCCAGTACTTC.